The 25 T cell receptor beta chains in this list originate from one sample, sequenced in a study of T cell repertoires in cytomegalovirus infection. Each CDR3 protein is one row after TCRdb ran MiXCR on the reads. The sample yields about 180,000 distinct CDR3 sequences, 13% to 15% seen once. Input material: PBMCs. These receptors were taken from a human donor in good health (CMV status not recorded). Some clones in this sample may be carry-over from other donors' samples.

The V call is TRBV28, the J call TRBJ1-5, with TRBD1 as a possible D gene (6 bases). Germline-derived CDR1 and CDR2 are MDHEN and SYDVKM. The CDR3 loop spans 15 amino acids. The V end was cut by 2 bases, the J end by 5 bases, with 13 bases between. CDR3 sequence: CASSLIGGGDQPQHF. The DNA of the CDR3 is TGTGCCAGCAGTTTAATAGGGGGAGGCGATCAGCCCCAGCATTTT.

As to this clonotype: This may arise from a read error, as a much more abundant clone is one base away. As the CDR3 is not closed by the conserved phenylalanine or tryptophan, this likely results from a read error. The chain employs TRBV7-8 and TRBJ2-1; D might be TRBD2 (6 bases). The CDR3 has 16 amino acids. In germline, CDR1 is SGHVS, CDR2 FQNEAQ. The ends were cut back, 5 bases at V and 6 bases at J, with 20 bases in the middle. CDR3 protein: CASSVQLGGDLNEQFL. The CDR3 DNA follows: TGTGCCAGCAGCGTCCAACTGGGCGGGGATCTCAATGAGCAGTTCCTC.

The chain is built from TRBV7-9 and TRBJ2-5; D is unresolved. This CDR3 has 12 amino acids. Germline lookup yields CDR1 SEHNR and CDR2 FQNEAQ (reference sequence). V was pared by 4 bases and J by 6 bases, with 9 bases between. The CDR3 bases are TGTGCCAGCAGCTCCCCGAGACAGACCCAGTACTTC. This codes for CASSSPRQTQYF.

This clonotype was observed a few times. The chain links TRBV7-6 to TRBJ1-5; 9 nucleotides align to TRBD1. The CDR3 is 16 residues long. V was clipped by 5 bases and J by 2 bases; unmatched bases: 7. Germline V gives CDR1 SGHVS, CDR2 FNYEAQ. CDR3 in DNA: TGTGCCAGCAGCCTGGGGACAGGGAGTCGCAATCAGCCCCAGCATTTT. Translation: CASSLGTGSRNQPQHF.

Concerning this clonotype itself: This may be a read error: a much more frequent sequence differs by one nucleotide. V and J are TRBV4-3 and TRBJ2-1, with unresolved D. Trimming removed 3 bases from V and 4 bases from J, with 10 bases in between. This CDR3 spans 14 amino acids. The germline V gene encodes CDR1 LGHNA and CDR2 YSLEER. CDR3 sequence (DNA): TGCGCCAGCAGCCATCTACTGGATTACAATGAGCAGTTCTTC. Translated, it gives CASSHLLDYNEQFF.

This chain links TRBV28 with TRBJ1-5, with 9 bases lining up with TRBD1. With V trimmed by 8 bases and J by 4 bases, 9 bases remained unmatched. CDR1 and CDR2 (germline): MDHEN, SYDVKM. The CDR3 runs 15 residues. As DNA, the CDR3 is TGTGCCAGCCGCGAACAGGGGGCCCTGAATCAGCCCCAGCATTTT. As protein: CASREQGALNQPQHF.

The J gene is TRBJ2-3, the V gene TRBV29-1, with 10 nucleotides matching TRBD1. This CDR3 has 15 amino acids. With 4 bases clipped from V and 5 bases from J, the junction kept 9 bases outside the gene matches. CDR1 and CDR2 (germline): SQVTM, ANQGSEA. In DNA, the CDR3 is TGCAGCGTTGCCGGGACAGGGGATTTTGGAGATACGCAGTATTTT. Translating it yields CSVAGTGDFGDTQYF.

This clonotype was recorded many times. This CDR3 is CASSSADRVYYGYTF. CDR3 sequence (DNA): TGTGCCAGCAGCTCCGCGGACAGGGTTTACTATGGCTACACCTTC. V is TRBV7-2 and J is TRBJ1-2; 8 bases fit TRBD1. The CDR3 sequence is 15 residues long. V trimming: 4 bases; J trimming: 3 bases; junction bases outside the gene matches: 7. Germline V gene sequence: CDR1 SGHTA, CDR2 FQGNSA.

This clonotype was observed a few times. CDR3 loop: CASSFSGTGLGETQYF. The CDR3 bases are TGTGCCAGCAGCTTCTCCGGGACAGGGCTGGGGGAGACCCAGTACTTC. The V and J genes are TRBV7-6 and TRBJ2-5; TRBD1 matches at 9 bases. Losses at the gene ends were 3 bases for V and 5 bases for J; bases not matched to a gene: 10. The length of the CDR3 is 16 residues. Germline lookup yields CDR1 SGHVS and CDR2 FNYEAQ.

The chain combines TRBV20-1 with TRBJ1-2; D uncertain. Trimming left V 6 bases short and J 1 base short, with 21 bases between. CDR3 size: 16 residues. CDR1 DFQATT and CDR2 SNEGSKA come from the germline V gene (reference sequence). CDR3 DNA sequence: TGCAGTGCCCAGTCCGGGCGGGTGAACCTTAACTATGGCTACACCTTC. Amino acids: CSAQSGRVNLNYGYTF.

The rearrangement uses TRBV29-1 and TRBJ1-1; D is unclear. Germline CDR1 and CDR2: SQVTM and ANQGSEA. Trimming left V 3 bases short and J 4 bases short, with 12 bases between. This CDR3 comprises 13 residues. CDR3 DNA sequence: TGCAGCGTTGATATCCAGTTAGGCACTGAAGCTTTCTTT. It is translated as CSVDIQLGTEAFF.

In its sample, this clonotype was seen a few times. The chain has TRBV29-1 and TRBJ2-7; D perhaps matches TRBD2 (6 bases). V gave up 4 bases and J gave up 1 base, with 8 bases separating them. The CDR3 sequence is 12 residues long. CDR1 is SQVTM and CDR2 is ANQGSEA in the germline V gene. This CDR3 is CSVVRGSYEQYF. CDR3 nucleotides: TGCAGCGTTGTTCGGGGGTCCTACGAGCAGTACTTC.

As to this clonotype: Being one base from a much bigger clone, this may be a read error. No conserved phenylalanine or tryptophan ends this CDR3, so it is likely a read error. This chain connects TRBV7-2 to TRBJ1-2; unclear D gene. With 3 bases removed from V and 6 bases from J, the gap between germline ends came to 11 bases. This CDR3 spans 13 amino acids. CDR1 and CDR2 (germline): SGHTA, FQGNSA. The DNA of the CDR3 is TGTGCCAGCAGCTTTAGGTTGCAGAATGGCTACACCCTC. Its translation: CASSFRLQNGYTL.

This clonotype showed up many times. V is TRBV5-6 and J is TRBJ2-5, with 10 bases identical to TRBD1. Germline V gene lookup returns CDR1 SGHDT and CDR2 YYEEEE. The CDR3 has 14 amino acids. The V and J ends lost 5 bases and 4 bases, in that order; junction bases with no gene match: 5. The CDR3 loop reads CASSRDRGRETQYF. For the CDR3, the DNA is TGTGCCAGCAGTCGGGACAGGGGAAGAGAGACCCAGTACTTC.

This clonotype was recorded at least ten times. This chain uses TRBV28 with TRBJ2-3; D is perhaps TRBD1 (5 bases). Germline V gene data show CDR1 as MDHEN and CDR2 as SYDVKM. Trimming removed 4 bases from V and 3 bases from J, with 14 bases in between. This CDR3 has 15 residues. The CDR3 reads CASSSIPGKTDTQYF. In DNA, the CDR3 is TGTGCCAGCAGTTCCATCCCAGGGAAGACAGATACGCAGTATTTT.

This clonotype has more than one count but fewer than ten. V usage is TRBV20-1 and J usage is TRBJ1-1, with TRBD1 as a possible D gene (6 bases). CDR1 and CDR2 from the germline V gene are DFQATT and SNEGSKA (reference sequence). V was trimmed by 3 bases and J by 4 bases, leaving 15 bases between them. CDR3 length equals 14 residues. CDR3 sequence reads: CSASQWTAGTEAFF. CDR3 in DNA: TGCAGTGCTAGCCAATGGACAGCGGGCACTGAAGCTTTCTTT.

This clonotype came up many times. This chain links TRBV7-9 with TRBJ2-1, with 7 positions matching TRBD2. Germline values: CDR1 SEHNR, CDR2 FQNEAQ (reference sequence). J was trimmed by 4 bases and V by 5 bases; bases with no gene match: 11. CDR3 length: 16 residues. CDR3 sequence: CASSPQAGNRYNEQFF. CDR3 bases: TGTGCCAGCAGCCCCCAAGCGGGGAACAGATACAATGAGCAGTTCTTC.

This clonotype has at least ten counts. The J gene is TRBJ1-5, the V gene TRBV7-9; TRBD1 aligns across 7 bases. CDR3 size: 14 residues. V shed 2 bases, J shed 7 bases, and the junction held 5 bases outside the gene matches. Germline CDR1 and CDR2: SEHNR and FQNEAQ (reference sequence). This chain's CDR3 is CASSLPGGGQPQHF. The CDR3 region has the DNA TGTGCCAGCAGCTTACCAGGGGGGGGGCAGCCCCAGCATTTT.

This clonotype was seen ten or more times. The rearrangement joins TRBV7-6 to TRBJ1-4, with D possibly being TRBD1 (5 bases). The V end was cut by 5 bases, the J end by 15 bases, with 13 bases between. Germline V gene lookup returns CDR1 SGHVS and CDR2 FNYEAQ. This CDR3 region has 11 residues. The DNA for the CDR3 is TGTGCCAGCAGCCCAGGGATGGTGTTGTTTTTT. Its translation is CASSPGMVLFF.

Notes on this clonotype: Given a much more abundant clone one base away, this may be a read error. The chain carries TRBV7-8 and TRBJ1-2; possible D gene TRBD1, 5 bases. Germline V gene lookup returns CDR1 SGHVS and CDR2 FQNEAQ. With 5 bases removed from V and 3 bases from J, the gap between germline ends came to 16 bases. CDR3 length: 15 amino acids. DNA for the CDR3: TGTGCCAGCAGCACCTCCAGGGAAAGCGACTATGGCTACACCTTC. This sequence encodes CASSTSRESDYGYTF.

This clonotype was recorded at least ten times. This sequence joins TRBV7-6 and TRBJ2-5, with 7 bases fitting TRBD1. The germline V gene encodes CDR1 SGHVS and CDR2 FNYEAQ. Trimming took 3 bases from V and 0 from J; bases not matched to a gene: 4. The CDR3 loop spans 15 amino acids. As DNA, the CDR3 is TGTGCCAGCAGCTTGGGGACAGCCAACCAAGAGACCCAGTACTTC. This codes for CASSLGTANQETQYF.

The chain combines TRBV19 with TRBJ1-3, with D unresolved. Germline V gene data show CDR1 as LNHDA and CDR2 as SQIVND (reference sequence). Trimming took 9 bases from V and 0 from J, leaving 12 bases between them. CDR3 size: 14 residues. CDR3: CASGEDYSGNTIYF. Written as DNA, the CDR3 is TGTGCCAGCGGAGAGGACTACTCTGGAAACACCATATATTTT. Filled out from reference TRBV19 and TRBJ1-3, the complete variable domain reads DGGITQSPKYLFRKEGQNVTLSCEQNLNHDAMYWYRQDPGQGLRLIYYSQIVNDFQKGDIAEGYSVSREKKESFPLTVTSAQKNPTAFYLCASGEDYSGNTIYFGEGSWLTVV.

This clonotype was observed a handful of times. The genes are TRBV7-2 and TRBJ2-7; D is ambiguous. This CDR3 has 14 residues. Trimming took 4 bases from V and 6 from J, leaving 16 bases between them. Germline V lookup: CDR1 SGHTA, CDR2 FQGNSA. CDR3 nucleotide sequence: TGTGCCAGCAGCTCGCGAGCGTCTGAATCCGAGCAGTACTTC. Translation: CASSSRASESEQYF.

This clonotype has only a few counts. V usage is TRBV15 and J usage is TRBJ1-1, with a weak D call TRBD1 (5 bases). This CDR3 is 15 amino acids long. CDR1 is LNHNV and CDR2 is YYDKDF in the germline V gene (reference sequence). V was trimmed by 4 bases and J by 5 bases, leaving 17 bases between them. The CDR3 DNA is TGTGCCACCAGCAATCTCGTTGGGGGGGGGACTGAAGCTTTCTTT. This translates into CATSNLVGGGTEAFF.

This clonotype was detected many times. The CDR3 sequence: CASSLVRAGAGYTF. CDR3 in DNA: TGTGCCAGCAGCTTAGTTAGGGCTGGGGCTGGCTACACCTTC. The V call is TRBV7-2, the J call TRBJ1-2; tentative D call: TRBD1 (5 bases). CDR1 and CDR2 from the germline V gene are SGHTA and FQGNSA. Trimming shortened V by 1 base and J by 7 bases, and 13 bases separated the two germline ends. The CDR3 extends over 14 amino acids.